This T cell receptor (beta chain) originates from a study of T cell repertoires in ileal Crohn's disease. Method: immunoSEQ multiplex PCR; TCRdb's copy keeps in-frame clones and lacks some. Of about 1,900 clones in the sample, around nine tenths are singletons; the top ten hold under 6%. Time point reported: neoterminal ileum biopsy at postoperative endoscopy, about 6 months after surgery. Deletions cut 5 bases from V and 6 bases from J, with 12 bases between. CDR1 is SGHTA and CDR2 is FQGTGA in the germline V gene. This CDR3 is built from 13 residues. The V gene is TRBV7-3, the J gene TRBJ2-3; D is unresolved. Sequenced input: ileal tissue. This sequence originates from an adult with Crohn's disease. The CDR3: CASSPQSSDTQYF. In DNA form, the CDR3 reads TGTGCCAGCAGCCCCCAGTCGTCGGATACGCAGTATTTT.